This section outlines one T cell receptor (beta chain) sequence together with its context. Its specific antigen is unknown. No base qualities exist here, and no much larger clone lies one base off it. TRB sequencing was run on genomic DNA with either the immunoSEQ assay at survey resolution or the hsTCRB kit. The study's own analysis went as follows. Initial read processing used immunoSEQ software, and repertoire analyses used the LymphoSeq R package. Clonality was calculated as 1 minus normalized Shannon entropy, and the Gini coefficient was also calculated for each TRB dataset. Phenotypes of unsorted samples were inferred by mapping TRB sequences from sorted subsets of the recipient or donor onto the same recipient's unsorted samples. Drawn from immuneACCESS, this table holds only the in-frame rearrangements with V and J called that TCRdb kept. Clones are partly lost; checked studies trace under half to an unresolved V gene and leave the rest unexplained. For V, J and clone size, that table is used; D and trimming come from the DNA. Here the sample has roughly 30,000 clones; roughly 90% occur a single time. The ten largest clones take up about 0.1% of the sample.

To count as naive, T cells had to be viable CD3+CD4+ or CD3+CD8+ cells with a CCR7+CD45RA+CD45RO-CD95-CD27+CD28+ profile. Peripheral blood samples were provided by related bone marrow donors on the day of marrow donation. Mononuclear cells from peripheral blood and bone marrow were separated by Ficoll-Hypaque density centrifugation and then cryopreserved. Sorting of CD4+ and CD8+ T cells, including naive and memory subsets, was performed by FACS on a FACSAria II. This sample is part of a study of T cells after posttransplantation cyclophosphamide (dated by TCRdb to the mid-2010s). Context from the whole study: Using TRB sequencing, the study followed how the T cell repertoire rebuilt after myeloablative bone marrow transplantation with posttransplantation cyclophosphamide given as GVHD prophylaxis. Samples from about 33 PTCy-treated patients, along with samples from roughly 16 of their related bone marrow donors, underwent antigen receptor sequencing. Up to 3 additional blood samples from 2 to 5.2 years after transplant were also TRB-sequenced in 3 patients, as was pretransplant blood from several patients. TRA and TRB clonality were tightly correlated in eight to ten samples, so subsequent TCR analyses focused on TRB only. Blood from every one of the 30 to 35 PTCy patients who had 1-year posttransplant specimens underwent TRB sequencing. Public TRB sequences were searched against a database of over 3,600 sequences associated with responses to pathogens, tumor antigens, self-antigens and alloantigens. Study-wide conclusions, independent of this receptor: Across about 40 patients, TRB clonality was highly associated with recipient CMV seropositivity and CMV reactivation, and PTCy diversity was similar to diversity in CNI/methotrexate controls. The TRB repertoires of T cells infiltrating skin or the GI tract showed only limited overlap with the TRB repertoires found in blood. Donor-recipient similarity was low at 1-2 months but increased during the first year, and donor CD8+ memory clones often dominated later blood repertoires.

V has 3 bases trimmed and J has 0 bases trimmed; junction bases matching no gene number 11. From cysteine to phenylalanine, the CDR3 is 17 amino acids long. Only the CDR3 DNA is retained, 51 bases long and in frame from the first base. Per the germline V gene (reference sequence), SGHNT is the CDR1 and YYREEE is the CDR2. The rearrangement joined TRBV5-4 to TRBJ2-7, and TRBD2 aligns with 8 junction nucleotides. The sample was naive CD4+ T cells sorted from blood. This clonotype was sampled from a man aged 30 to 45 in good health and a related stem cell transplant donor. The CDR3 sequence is CASSSKTQRGFSYEQYF. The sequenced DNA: TGTGCCAGCAGCTCGAAAACGCAGCGGGGGTTCTCCTACGAGCAGTACTTC.